The 4 T cell receptor beta chains below come from one sample, sequenced in a study of post-analysis software for immune sequencing data. Findings and caveats of the study: Patients used four to six TRBV segments, including TRBV5-6, TRBV5-1 and TRBV20-1, more often than controls.

Each TCR beta cDNA library carried unique molecular identifiers. TCRdb reprocessed the PCR reads via MiXCR and lists one record per CDR3 protein. The sample has around 180,000 distinct CDR3 sequences; about 29% are singletons. These receptors have no identified antigens. Sequences were obtained from blood. The receptors shown here come from a girl aged 10-17 years with multiple sclerosis.

The sample holds many counts of this clonotype. The chain has TRBV29-1 and TRBJ1-2, with D tentatively TRBD1 (5 bases). V was clipped by 6 bases and J by 8 bases, with 25 bases between them. Germline loops: CDR1 SQVTM, CDR2 ANQGSEA. The CDR3 length is 15 residues. CDR3 bases: TGCAGCGTATCAGCCAGGGTGACCCTAACTGGGGGCTACACCTTC. Translation gives CSVSARVTLTGGYTF.

Many counts were recorded for this clonotype. The CDR3 bases are TGTGCCAGCAGTCGCAGGGATGGTAATGAAAAACTGTTTTTT. Translated: CASSRRDGNEKLFF. The chain recombines TRBV6-5 with TRBJ1-4, with D possibly being TRBD1 (5 bases). V lost 5 bases, J lost 4 bases, and 11 bases lay in between. CDR1 and CDR2 (germline): MNHEY, SVGAGI. The CDR3 loop spans 14 amino acids.

This clonotype has only a few counts. The chain recombines TRBV20-1 with TRBJ1-2; 8 bases align to TRBD1. The V gene's germline CDR1 is DFQATT and CDR2 SNEGSKA (reference sequence). The CDR3 sequence is 16 residues long. Germline trimming cut 0 bases from V and 8 bases from J; bases unmatched to any gene: 14. The CDR3 DNA is TGCAGTGCTAGAGATTCTGGGACAGGTCCAGCTCAAGGCTACACCTTC. It translates to CSARDSGTGPAQGYTF.

This clonotype was seen only a few times. V usage is TRBV7-2 and J usage is TRBJ2-3, with D unresolved. Germline CDR1 is SGHTA and CDR2 is FQGNSA. V lost 5 bases and J 1 base, leaving 10 bases between the germline ends. The CDR3 totals 14 residues. The CDR3 sequence is CASSTPRGTDTQYF. The CDR3 region has the DNA TGTGCCAGCAGCACACCCCGAGGCACAGATACGCAGTATTTT.